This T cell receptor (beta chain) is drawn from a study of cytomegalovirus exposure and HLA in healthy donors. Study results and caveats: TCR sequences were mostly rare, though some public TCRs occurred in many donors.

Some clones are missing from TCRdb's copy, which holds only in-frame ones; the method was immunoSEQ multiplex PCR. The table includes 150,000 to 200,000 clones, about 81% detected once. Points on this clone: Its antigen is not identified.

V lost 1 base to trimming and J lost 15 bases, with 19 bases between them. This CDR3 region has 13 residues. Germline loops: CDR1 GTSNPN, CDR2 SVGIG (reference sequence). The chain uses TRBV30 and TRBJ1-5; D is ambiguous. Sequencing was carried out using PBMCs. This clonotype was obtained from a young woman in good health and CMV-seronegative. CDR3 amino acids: CAWSGVSRGDRHF. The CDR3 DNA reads TGTGCCTGGAGTGGGGTTTCACGCGGGGATCGGCATTTT.